What follows is one T cell receptor (beta chain) and its context. In the authors' workflow: Estimated nucleated cell counts came from reference gene primer amplification. Repertoires were generated with immunoSEQ multiplex PCR, while TCRdb's copy carries only in-frame clones and drops some. V, J and clone size derive from that table, while D and trimming were established from the DNA sequence. In the table there are approximately 100,000 clones, 87% of which are singletons. These data originate in a study of blood T cell repertoires in COVID-19. Across the whole study: From T cells, B-cell-depleted T cells, or PBMCs came the material, which was cDNA or gDNA.

CDR1 is MGHRA, CDR2 YSYEKL, per germline. Trimming stripped 0 bases from V and 4 bases from J, with 9 bases between. The CDR3 loop spans 14 amino acids. Sequences were obtained from peripheral blood. This TCR came from a man between 45 and 60 years old with acute or convalescent COVID-19. The chain combines TRBV4-1 with TRBJ2-5, with D unresolved. CDR3 DNA sequence: TGCGCCAGCAGCCAAGACCCTGCCAGAGAGACCCAGTACTTC. It translates to CASSQDPARETQYF.